This T cell receptor (beta chain) is from a study of blood T cell repertoires in COVID-19. Method: immunoSEQ multiplex PCR; TCRdb's copy keeps in-frame clones and lacks some. The sample lists some 300,000 clones, around 89% seen once, with approximately 8.8% in the top ten. Cohort 3 donors were reported recovered after two negative PCRs, clearance, or symptom resolution. The sample holds one count of this clone. The V segment lost 5 bases and the J segment 2 bases; nucleotides outside the gene matches: 7. In germline, CDR1 is GTSNPN, CDR2 SVGIG (reference sequence). This CDR3 has 14 amino acids. Sequenced: PBMCs or T cells enriched from blood (not recorded which). The chain links TRBV30 to TRBJ1-2, with TRBD1 identical over 8 bases. This clonotype was sampled from a woman aged 40 to 49 who had recovered from COVID-19. The DNA for the CDR3 is TGTGCCTGGGCGGGGGACAGGAGAAACTATGGCTACACCTTC. Its protein product is CAWAGDRRNYGYTF.